The rows below give T cell receptor beta chains drawn from one sample of a study of control samples from healthy donors and cancer patients. Only in-frame clones appear in the TCRdb table, and some are missing; sequencing was by immunoSEQ multiplex PCR. The data contain about 49,000 clones, 86% of them singletons. What was sequenced was PBMCs. The receptors derive from a woman aged 45-65 years with lung cancer. CDR3s include the opening cysteine and the closing phenylalanine or tryptophan. Fields, in order: D gene, J gene, clone size, V gene, CDR3 protein, CDR3 DNA. A D gene is named only where the DNA matches it firmly. A row's size may be missing; if present it is once, few, many or a size class.

. TRBJ2-1 . TRBV19 CASTRGDSSYNEQFF TGTGCCAGTACACGCGGGGATAGCTCCTACAATGAGCAGTTCTTC
TRBD1 TRBJ1-1 . TRBV5-1 CASSQGADGEAFF TGCGCCAGCAGCCAGGGGGCCGATGGTGAAGCTTTCTTT
. TRBJ2-2 . TRBV2 CASRGSTGELFF TGTGCCAGCAGGGGGTCGACCGGGGAGCTGTTTTTT
TRBD1 TRBJ1-1 . TRBV4-1 CASSPVGDRAEAFF TGCGCCAGCAGCCCGGTAGGGGACAGGGCTGAAGCTTTCTTT
TRBD1 TRBJ1-5 few TRBV6-2/TRBV6-3 CASSYSQGADQPQHF TGTGCCAGCAGTTACTCACAGGGGGCGGATCAGCCCCAGCATTTT
. TRBJ2-7 . TRBV15 CATSRRGGLANEQYF TGTGCCACCAGCAGGAGGGGCGGGCTAGCCAACGAGCAGTACTTC
. TRBJ1-1 few TRBV6-5 CASSYGTQGSTEAFF TGTGCCAGCAGTTACGGGACTCAGGGGAGTACTGAAGCTTTCTTT
. TRBJ1-2 . TRBV27 CASSPPGGRGYTF TGTGCCAGCAGTCCCCCCGGGGGTCGGGGCTACACCTTC
. TRBJ1-1 . TRBV5-6 CASTRDTNTEAFF TGTGCCAGCACCCGGGACACGAACACTGAAGCTTTCTTT
. TRBJ1-3 . TRBV11-3 CASSSVSGNTIYF TGTGCCAGCAGCTCAGTCTCTGGAAACACCATATATTTT